The 14 T cell receptor beta chains presented below share a single source sample, sequenced in a study of glioma-infiltrating T cells (dated by TCRdb to the mid-2010s). Instrument on record: Illumina MiSeq. The iRepertoire nested amplicon-rescue multiplex PCR (arm-PCR) platform was used to amplify TCR alpha and beta CDR3 regions from RNA. TCRdb cleaned the public reads at Q25 with fastp, built clones with MiXCR and kept in-frame beta chains. Rows merge per CDR3 protein into single entries with the most common DNA and genes. The sample table shows about 190,000 distinct CDR3 sequences, and 32% are seen once. The ten top clones hold just over 20% of the sample. The specimen sequenced was glioma tissue, nonneoplastic brain tissue, or PBMCs (not recorded which). Source of these receptors: a human donor with low-grade glioma or glioblastoma, undergoing nonglioma brain surgery, or in good health (not recorded which).

This clonotype was counted ten times or more. The genes are TRBV3-1 and TRBJ2-1; TRBD2 agrees at 12 bases. This CDR3 region has 16 residues. The V gene end was trimmed by 1 base and the J gene end by 9 bases; junction bases not matched to a gene: 7. The germline V gene encodes CDR1 LGHDT and CDR2 YNNKEL (reference sequence). In DNA form, the CDR3 reads TGTGCCAGCAGCCAAGTCCTAGCGGGAGGGCCTCTTGAGCAGTTCTTC. Translated, it gives CASSQVLAGGPLEQFF.

There are many counts of this clonotype. The chain joins TRBV20-1 to TRBJ2-3; D call uncertain. Germline CDR1 DFQATT, CDR2 SNEGSKA (reference sequence). The length of the CDR3 is 14 residues. The V end was cut by 1 base, the J end by 1 base, with 9 bases between. CDR3 sequence: CSARGPDGTDTQYF. CDR3 sequence (DNA): TGCAGTGCTAGAGGTCCAGACGGCACAGATACGCAGTATTTT.

V and J are TRBV11-2 and TRBJ2-2; D gene ambiguous. V gave up 1 base and J gave up 0 bases, with 9 bases separating them. Looked up from germline, CDR1 is SGHAT and CDR2 is FQNNGV. The CDR3 is 16 residues long. The CDR3 is CASSLGSRTNTGELFF. In nucleotides, the CDR3 is TGTGCCAGCAGCTTAGGGAGCCGTACGAACACCGGGGAGCTGTTTTTT.

This clonotype was detected ten times or more. J is TRBJ1-1 and V is TRBV10-3; D remains unclear. In germline, CDR1 is ENHRY, CDR2 SYGVKD. V was clipped by 3 bases and J by 0 bases, with 17 bases between them. The CDR3 totals 17 residues. The CDR3 is CAISDPGSTAMNTEAFF. DNA for the CDR3: TGTGCCATCAGTGATCCCGGGTCCACCGCTATGAACACTGAAGCTTTCTTT.

This clonotype was recorded at least ten times. The chain uses TRBV20-1 and TRBJ2-3, with 9 nucleotides matching TRBD2. The CDR3 loop spans 14 amino acids. Germline V CDR1 and CDR2: DFQATT, SNEGSKA (reference sequence). The V gene end was trimmed by 3 bases and the J gene end by 7 bases; junction bases not matched to a gene: 8. The CDR3 nucleotides read TGCAGTGCTAGTCGCGCTAGCGGGATGAATACGCAGTATTTT. Its translation is CSASRASGMNTQYF.

There are many counts of this clonotype. The chain couples TRBV20-1 to TRBJ1-1; D may be TRBD1 (5 bases). The CDR3 has 10 residues. Germline-derived CDR1 and CDR2 are DFQATT and SNEGSKA (reference sequence). Trimming left V 6 bases short and J 7 bases short, with 9 bases between. The CDR3, as DNA: TGCAGTGCAAAAGGGGTTGAAGCTTTCTTT. Translating gives CSAKGVEAFF.

This clonotype was recorded a few times. V usage is TRBV4-3 and J usage is TRBJ2-7, with D possibly TRBD2 on 6 matching bases. Per the germline V gene, CDR1 is LGHNA and CDR2 is YSLEER. The V end was cut by 2 bases, the J end by 0 bases, with 8 bases between. The CDR3 runs 14 residues. CDR3 residues: CASSQSGLSYEQYF. The CDR3 DNA reads as TGCGCCAGCAGCCAATCGGGACTCTCCTACGAGCAGTACTTC.

The J gene is TRBJ1-1, the V gene TRBV28, with TRBD1 matching over 9 bases. The CDR3 has 15 residues. Losses at the gene ends were 9 bases for V and 7 bases for J; bases not matched to a gene: 15. Germline V gene sequence: CDR1 MDHEN, CDR2 SYDVKM. Written as DNA, the CDR3 is TGTGCCAGTCTTGAGGGGGACAGGGCCTCCTATGAAGCTTTCTTT. Translation: CASLEGDRASYEAFF.

CDR3 DNA sequence: TGTGCCAGCAGCCAAAGTGCCCAGGGGGTTCTTGGTTACACCTTC. It specifies CASSQSAQGVLGYTF. The gene calls are TRBV6-2 or TRBV6-3 and TRBJ1-2, with 7 bases aligning to TRBD1. CDR1 and CDR2 (germline): MNHEY, SVGEGT. This CDR3 has 15 residues. With 6 bases clipped from V and 11 bases from J, the junction kept 18 bases outside the gene matches.

This clonotype showed up many times. The chain carries TRBV28 and TRBJ2-7; D remains unclear. The germline CDR1 and CDR2 sequences are MDHEN and SYDVKM. CDR3 length equals 12 residues. The V end lost 2 bases, the J end lost 6 bases, and 8 bases lay between the germline ends. This chain's CDR3 is CASSLGSTEQYF. Written as DNA, the CDR3 is TGTGCCAGCAGTTTAGGCTCGACCGAGCAGTACTTC. Filled out from reference TRBV28 and TRBJ2-7, the complete variable domain reads DVKVTQSSRYLVKRTGEKVFLECVQDMDHENMFWYRQDPGLGLRLIYFSYDVKMKEKGDIPEGYSVSREKKERFSLILESASTNQTSMYLCASSLGSTEQYFGPGTRLTVT.

For this clonotype: A much larger clone lies one base from this, so it may be a read error. The conserved closing phenylalanine or tryptophan is absent in this CDR3, likely reflecting a read error. The DNA is left out, because the CDR3 cannot be placed on it with certainty; the CDR3 is given as TCRdb lists it. V usage is TRBV4-3 and J usage is TRBJ2-1; the table's D call of TRBD2 was not tested on the DNA. Germline assignment: CDR1 LGHNA and CDR2 YSLEER. The CDR3 has 14 residues if both end residues are counted. CDR3 protein: CASSQSLLAGVTFL.

This clonotype has only a few counts. The chain recombines TRBV5-1 with TRBJ2-1, with 11 bases that match TRBD2. The CDR3 runs to 15 residues. Germline V CDR1 and CDR2: SGHRS, YFSETQ. J was trimmed by 9 bases and V by 0 bases; bases with no gene match: 5. The DNA of the CDR3 is TGCGCCAGCAGCTTGGGACTAGCGGGGTTTCTTGAGCAGTTCTTC. Protein product: CASSLGLAGFLEQFF.

This clonotype showed up many times. The chain joins TRBV7-9 to TRBJ1-2, with D possibly being TRBD1 (6 bases). In germline, CDR1 is SEHNR, CDR2 FQNEAQ (reference sequence). Trimming removed 2 bases from V and 3 bases from J, with 10 bases in between. The CDR3 spans 14 residues. The CDR3 region is CASSLWGADYGYTF. CDR3 sequence (DNA): TGTGCCAGCAGCTTATGGGGGGCCGACTATGGCTACACCTTC.

This clonotype was counted ten times or more. This chain connects TRBV20-1 to TRBJ2-1; 13 bases are shared with TRBD2. The CDR3 sequence is 17 residues long. The germline gives CDR1 DFQATT, CDR2 SNEGSKA (reference sequence). V shed 2 bases and J 10 bases; nucleotides not matched to a gene: 14. CDR3 loop: CSARSGLAGPLKGEQFF. The CDR3 DNA is TGCAGTGCTAGATCGGGACTAGCGGGACCCTTAAAAGGCGAGCAGTTCTTC.